The rows below give T cell receptor beta chains drawn from one sample of a study of blood T cell repertoires in COVID-19. Produced via immunoSEQ multiplex PCR; TCRdb's table is partial and in-frame only. The table shows about 210,000 clones, with about 86% occurring only once. Sequencing was done on a sample of PBMCs or T cells enriched from blood (not recorded which). The receptors were gathered from a woman aged 45-59 years with acute COVID-19. The CDR3 runs from the conserved cysteine through the conserved F or W. The D gene is left open where the match is weak. Clone size is given for some rows only: seen once, a few or many times, or a class if the clone is expanded.

clone size: few; CDR3 length: 15; V gene: TRBV11-2; D gene: TRBD1; J gene: TRBJ2-7; CDR3 DNA: TGTGCCAGCAGCTTATCAGGACAGGGGGCCTACGAGCAGTACTTC; CDR3 protein: CASSLSGQGAYEQYF
clone size: .; CDR3 length: 17; V gene: TRBV7-8; D gene: TRBD2; J gene: TRBJ2-1; CDR3 DNA: TGTGCCAGCAGCTTCAGAACGACTAGCGGGGCGTACAATGAGCAGTTCTTC; CDR3 protein: CASSFRTTSGAYNEQFF
clone size: .; CDR3 length: 15; V gene: TRBV7-6; D gene: .; J gene: TRBJ2-2; CDR3 DNA: TGTGCCAGCAGCCCTGGGTCGGAGGGGACCGGGGAGCTGTTTTTT; CDR3 protein: CASSPGSEGTGELFF
clone size: .; CDR3 length: 15; V gene: TRBV11-3; D gene: .; J gene: TRBJ2-7; CDR3 DNA: TGTGCCAGCAGCTCCGACAGGTGGGAAATTGCCGAGCAGTACTTC; CDR3 protein: CASSSDRWEIAEQYF
clone size: .; CDR3 length: 13; V gene: TRBV7-9; D gene: TRBD2; J gene: TRBJ2-1; CDR3 DNA: TGTGCCAGCAGCCCGACTAGCGCTGATGAGCAGTTCTTC; CDR3 protein: CASSPTSADEQFF
clone size: .; CDR3 length: 17; V gene: TRBV28; D gene: .; J gene: TRBJ1-5; CDR3 DNA: TGTGCCAGCAGTGTTGCCGGGGCAGGGGCTAGCAATCAGCCCCAGCATTTT; CDR3 protein: CASSVAGAGASNQPQHF
clone size: .; CDR3 length: 15; V gene: TRBV15; D gene: TRBD2; J gene: TRBJ2-7; CDR3 DNA: TGTGCCACCAGCAGAGATCTCGGGGGAGGGGACGAGCAGTACTTC; CDR3 protein: CATSRDLGGGDEQYF
clone size: few; CDR3 length: 16; V gene: TRBV18; D gene: TRBD2; J gene: TRBJ2-4; CDR3 DNA: TGTGCCAGCTCACCACTGGCGGGGGTAGCCAAAAACATTCAGTACTTC; CDR3 protein: CASSPLAGVAKNIQYF
clone size: .; CDR3 length: 11; V gene: TRBV28; D gene: .; J gene: TRBJ2-7; CDR3 DNA: TGTGCCACCAGCGTAGCCTACGAGCAGTACTTC; CDR3 protein: CATSVAYEQYF
clone size: .; CDR3 length: 18; V gene: TRBV11-2; D gene: TRBD1; J gene: TRBJ2-3; CDR3 DNA: TGTGCCAGCAGCCCCCGGAGGGGTCAGGGGGCAGAATCAGATACGCAGTATTTT; CDR3 protein: CASSPRRGQGAESDTQYF
clone size: .; CDR3 length: 14; V gene: TRBV5-1; D gene: .; J gene: TRBJ1-1; CDR3 DNA: TGCGCCAGCTTGCGGGAAGGATTGAACACTGAAGCTTTCTTT; CDR3 protein: CASLREGLNTEAFF
clone size: .; CDR3 length: 15; V gene: TRBV28; D gene: TRBD1; J gene: TRBJ2-7; CDR3 DNA: TGTGCCAGCATGATAGGACAGGGCAATTTCAACGAGCAGTACTTC; CDR3 protein: CASMIGQGNFNEQYF
clone size: .; CDR3 length: 14; V gene: TRBV27; D gene: TRBD2; J gene: TRBJ2-3; CDR3 DNA: TGTGCCGCCTCGGGGGGGCTAAGCACAGATACGCAGTATTTT; CDR3 protein: CAASGGLSTDTQYF
clone size: .; CDR3 length: 14; V gene: TRBV6-5; D gene: .; J gene: TRBJ1-5; CDR3 DNA: TGTGCCAACACAGGGCCCCCAAGAAATCAGCCCCAGCATTTT; CDR3 protein: CANTGPPRNQPQHF
clone size: .; CDR3 length: 15; V gene: TRBV7-2; D gene: .; J gene: TRBJ2-3; CDR3 DNA: TGTGCCAGCAGCTTAGACTGGGCTAGCACAGATACGCAGTATTTT; CDR3 protein: CASSLDWASTDTQYF
clone size: .; CDR3 length: 20; V gene: TRBV7-3; D gene: TRBD2; J gene: TRBJ2-7; CDR3 DNA: TGTGCCAGCAGCTTAAAGTGGGACTGCACCCGGGCTAGCGGGAGTATCATGCGGTACTTC; CDR3 protein: CASSLKWDCTRASGSIMRYF
clone size: .; CDR3 length: 15; V gene: TRBV7-2; D gene: TRBD2; J gene: TRBJ2-1; CDR3 DNA: TGTGCCAGCAGCTTGACTAGCGGAACGTACAATGAGCAGTTCTTC; CDR3 protein: CASSLTSGTYNEQFF
clone size: .; CDR3 length: 16; V gene: TRBV6-2/TRBV6-3; D gene: .; J gene: TRBJ1-2; CDR3 DNA: TGTGCCAGCAGTTACTCGATAAAGGAGAGGAGCTATGGCTACACCTTC; CDR3 protein: CASSYSIKERSYGYTF
clone size: .; CDR3 length: 14; V gene: TRBV5-1; D gene: TRBD2; J gene: TRBJ2-1; CDR3 DNA: TGCGCCAGCAACGGACTAGCGGGCCCAGCTGAGCAGTTCTTC; CDR3 protein: CASNGLAGPAEQFF
clone size: once; CDR3 length: 14; V gene: TRBV6-6; D gene: .; J gene: TRBJ1-5; CDR3 DNA: TGTGCCAGCTCCGGAGGGACGGCTAATCAGCCCCAGCATTTT; CDR3 protein: CASSGGTANQPQHF
clone size: .; CDR3 length: 14; V gene: TRBV5-5; D gene: .; J gene: TRBJ2-2; CDR3 DNA: TGTGCCAGCAGCGCTGAACGGGACACCGGGGAGCTGTTTTTT; CDR3 protein: CASSAERDTGELFF
clone size: .; CDR3 length: 14; V gene: TRBV7-9; D gene: TRBD1; J gene: TRBJ2-7; CDR3 DNA: TGTGCCAGCAGCTTACCACGGACAGGGTACGAGCAGTACTTC; CDR3 protein: CASSLPRTGYEQYF